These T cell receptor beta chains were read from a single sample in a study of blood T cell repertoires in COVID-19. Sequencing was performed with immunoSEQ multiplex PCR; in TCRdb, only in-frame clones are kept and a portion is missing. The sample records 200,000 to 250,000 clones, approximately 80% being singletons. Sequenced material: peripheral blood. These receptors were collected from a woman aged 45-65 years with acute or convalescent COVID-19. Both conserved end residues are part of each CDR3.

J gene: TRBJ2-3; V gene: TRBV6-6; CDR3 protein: CASSYPAGGGTDTQYF
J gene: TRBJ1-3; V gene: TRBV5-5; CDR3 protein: CASSFQIASGGNTIYF
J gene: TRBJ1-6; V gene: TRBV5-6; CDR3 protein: CASSPPRDSPLHF
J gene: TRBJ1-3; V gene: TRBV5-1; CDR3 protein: CASSLDGQGNGNTIYF
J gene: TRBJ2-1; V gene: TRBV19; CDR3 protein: CASSIGASGFYNEQFF
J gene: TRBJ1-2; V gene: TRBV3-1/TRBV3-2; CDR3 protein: CASNSDGGGYTF
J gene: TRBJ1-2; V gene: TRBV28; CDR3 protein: CASSRPRGRVTF
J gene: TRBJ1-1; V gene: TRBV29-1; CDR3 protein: CSVKGDNMNTEAFF
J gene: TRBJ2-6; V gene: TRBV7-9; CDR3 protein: CASSWDRGFSSGANVLTF
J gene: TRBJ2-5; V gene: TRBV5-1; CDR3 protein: CASSFVAGFQETQYF
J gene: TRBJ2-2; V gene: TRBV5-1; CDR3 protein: CASVGGTGMNTGELFF
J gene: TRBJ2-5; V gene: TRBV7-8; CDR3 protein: CASSLVTGSLETQYF
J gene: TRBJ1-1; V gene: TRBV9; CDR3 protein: CASSGEGQGVVAEAFF